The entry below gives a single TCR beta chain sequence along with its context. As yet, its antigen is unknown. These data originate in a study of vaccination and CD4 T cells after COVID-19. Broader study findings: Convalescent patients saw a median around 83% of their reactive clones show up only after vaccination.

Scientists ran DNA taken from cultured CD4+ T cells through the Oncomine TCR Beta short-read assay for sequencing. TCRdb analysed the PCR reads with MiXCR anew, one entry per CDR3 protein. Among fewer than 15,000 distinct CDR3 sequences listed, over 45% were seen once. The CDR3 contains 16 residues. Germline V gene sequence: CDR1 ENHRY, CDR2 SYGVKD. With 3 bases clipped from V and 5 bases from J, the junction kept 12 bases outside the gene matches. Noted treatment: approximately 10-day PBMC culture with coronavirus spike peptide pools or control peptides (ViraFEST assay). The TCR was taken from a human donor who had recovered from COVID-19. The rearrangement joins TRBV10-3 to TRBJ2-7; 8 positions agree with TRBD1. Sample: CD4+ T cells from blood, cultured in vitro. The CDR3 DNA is TGTGCCATCAGTGACCACAGGGGGGTGCGCAGCGACGAGCAGTACTTC. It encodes CAISDHRGVRSDEQYF.